The rows below give T cell receptor beta chains drawn from one sample of a study of shared clonotypes between healthy human individuals. Measured with immunoSEQ multiplex PCR; TCRdb has only the in-frame clones, and not every one. This sample yields about a million clones, of which approximately 76% are seen a single time; about 1.5% belongs to the top ten. Sample: memory CD4+ T cells sorted from blood. The receptors originated from a young man in good health. Both conserved end residues are part of each CDR3. The D gene is left open where the match is weak. Rows give clone size only sometimes, using once, few, many, or a class for an expanded clone.

j_call d_call clone_size v_call cdr3_nt cdr3_aa
TRBJ2-6 . . TRBV19 TGTGCCAGTAGTATGCAAGGCGCTGGGGCCAACGTCCTGACTTTC CASSMQGAGANVLTF
TRBJ1-2 TRBD1 . TRBV11-2 TGTGCCAGCAGCCCAATTCCGGCGGGAGACAGGGGTAGGCATGGCCACACCTTC CASSPIPAGDRGRHGHTF
TRBJ2-3 . . TRBV19 TGTGCCAGTAGAAATCCGGGACTCCTCACAGATACGCAGTATTTT CASRNPGLLTDTQYF
TRBJ1-5 TRBD1 . TRBV2 TGTGCCAGCAGTCTTCAACAGGGGGCGAAGCAGCCCCAGCATTTT CASSLQQGAKQPQHF
TRBJ1-2 TRBD1 many TRBV30 TGTGCCTGGAGGAAAGTCGGGACAGGGGAAGGCTACACCTTC CAWRKVGTGEGYTF
TRBJ2-2 . . TRBV4-3 TGCGCCAGCAGCCAAGACTCGAGTGTCGGTTGGACCGGGGAGCTGTTTTTT CASSQDSSVGWTGELFF
TRBJ2-1 TRBD2 . TRBV7-7 TGTGCTAGCATCCAGGGGAACCCTAGCGGGAGTTCCTACAATGAGCAGTTCTTC CASIQGNPSGSSYNEQFF
TRBJ1-2 . once TRBV30 TGTGCCTGGAGTCTAACAGGGAACTATGGCTACACCTTC CAWSLTGNYGYTF
TRBJ2-3 . few TRBV10-3 TGTGCCATCAGTGAGTCCGCAGGGCGAAGCACAGATACGCAGTATTTT CAISESAGRSTDTQYF
TRBJ1-3 . many TRBV28 TGTGCCAGCAGCACACGAACCTCTGGAAACACCATATATTTT CASSTRTSGNTIYF
TRBJ1-4 . . TRBV19 TGTGCCAGTAGTTTCCCTGGTGAAAAACTGTTTTTT CASSFPGEKLFF
TRBJ2-4 . . TRBV20-1 TGCAGTGCTACCCGGGATATTCAGTACTTC CSATRDIQYF
TRBJ1-6 . . TRBV30 TGTGCCTGGAGTCGCGAAGGGGTACCCTATAATTCACCCCTCCACTTT CAWSREGVPYNSPLHF
TRBJ2-3 TRBD2 . TRBV29-1 TGCAGCGTTGAAGGGGGACTAGCGGGGCGTAGCGTGGATACGCAGTATTTT CSVEGGLAGRSVDTQYF
TRBJ1-2 . . TRBV10-3 TGTGCCATCACGGGCCAGGGGTTTTCCTATGGCTACACCTTC CAITGQGFSYGYTF
TRBJ2-1 TRBD2 . TRBV7-6 TGTGCCAGCAGCTTAGGAGCGGGAGAGGGAGAGCAGTTCTTC CASSLGAGEGEQFF
TRBJ2-2 . . TRBV7-9 TGTGCCAGCAGCTTAGCGTCAGGGGAACTACGGGACCTGTTTTTT CASSLASGELRDLFF